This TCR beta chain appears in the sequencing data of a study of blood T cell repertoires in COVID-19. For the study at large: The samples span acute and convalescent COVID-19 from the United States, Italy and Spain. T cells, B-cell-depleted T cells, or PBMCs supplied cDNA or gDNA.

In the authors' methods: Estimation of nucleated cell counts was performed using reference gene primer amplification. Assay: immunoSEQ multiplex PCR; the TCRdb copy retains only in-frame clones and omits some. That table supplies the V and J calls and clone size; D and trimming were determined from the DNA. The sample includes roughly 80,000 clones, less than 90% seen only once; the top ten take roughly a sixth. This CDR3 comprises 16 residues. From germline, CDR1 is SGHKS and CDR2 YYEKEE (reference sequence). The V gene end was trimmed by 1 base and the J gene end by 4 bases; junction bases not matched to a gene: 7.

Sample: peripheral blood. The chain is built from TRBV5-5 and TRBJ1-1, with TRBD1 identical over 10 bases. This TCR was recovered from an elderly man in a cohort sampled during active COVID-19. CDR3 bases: TGTGCCAGCAGCTTGCGACAGGGGGCGCGTGTCACTGAAGCTTTCTTT. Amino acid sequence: CASSLRQGARVTEAFF.